The clone carrying this TCR beta chain was seen a handful of times. Authors' methods: From reference gene primer amplification, estimates of nucleated cell counts were derived. Repertoires were generated with immunoSEQ multiplex PCR, while TCRdb's copy carries only in-frame clones and drops some. The V and J calls and clone size are taken from that table; D and trimming were inferred from the DNA. The table lists 200,000 to 250,000 clones, roughly four fifths of them singletons. The data derive from a study of blood T cell repertoires in COVID-19. On the study more broadly: The study drew acute and convalescent COVID-19 samples from the United States, Italy and Spain. PBMCs, B-cell-depleted T cells, or T cells provided the cDNA or gDNA that made up the material.

Germline V lookup: CDR1 GTSNPN, CDR2 SVGIG (reference sequence). The CDR3 length is 13 residues. V was trimmed by 3 bases and J by 1 base, leaving 9 bases between them. This receptor was obtained from a woman aged 35 to 49 with acute or convalescent COVID-19. Sequencing was done on a sample of peripheral blood. This chain joins TRBV30 and TRBJ1-1; D uncertain. The CDR3 region has the DNA TGTGCCTGGAGACCGCACACGAACACTGAAGCTTTCTTT. It encodes CAWRPHTNTEAFF.